Included here is one T cell receptor (beta chain) sequence, with context. Its specificity is unknown. The data are from a study of vaccination and CD4 T cells after COVID-19. Study details: The interval from dose two to post-vaccine sampling had a median of about 66 days, and it ranged from 14 to 241. The authors exposed cells to overlapping spike peptides derived from SARS-CoV-2, HCoV-NL63, HCoV-OC43 and HCoV-229E. General study points: Recorded median SARS-CoV-2-reactive clonotype numbers increased from about 20 to 38 without reaching significance.

An Oncomine TCR Beta short-read assay was used to sequence the DNA from cultured CD4+ T cells. TCRdb processed the PCR reads anew with MiXCR; each CDR3 protein has one entry. The profile covers over 10,000 distinct CDR3 sequences, with approximately 51% appearing a single time and roughly 17% taken by the ten largest. Treatment reported: approximately 11-day PBMC culture with coronavirus spike peptide pools or control peptides (ViraFEST assay). The germline V gene encodes CDR1 SGHDN and CDR2 FVKESK. The CDR3 spans 17 residues. Trimming cost V 5 bases and J 4 bases; bases outside gene matches: 7. This sample comprised cultured CD4+ T cells from blood, obtained after SARS-CoV-2 vaccination. This TCR was sampled from a human donor with COVID-19. The rearrangement uses TRBV14 and TRBJ2-6; TRBD1 matches at 11 bases. Here the CDR3 reads CASSSTDRGHGANVLTF. The DNA of the CDR3 is TGTGCCAGCAGCTCGACGGACAGGGGGCACGGGGCCAACGTCCTGACTTTC.